A single sample gave rise to the 10 T cell receptor beta chains below, sequenced in a study of blood T cell repertoires in COVID-19. The assay was immunoSEQ multiplex PCR, and TCRdb's table has in-frame clones only and misses some. Found here are about 200,000 clones, 65% to 90% of them singletons; the top ten hold approximately 10%. Material: PBMCs or T cells enriched from blood (not recorded which). The receptor set was obtained from a man in his forties or fifties who had recovered from COVID-19.

The rearrangement uses TRBV27 and TRBJ2-1; 10 bases agree with TRBD2. The CDR3 is made up of 17 amino acids. V was pared by 7 bases and J by 1 base, with 10 bases of the junction left unmatched. CDR1 is MNHEY and CDR2 is SMNVEV in the germline V gene (reference sequence). The CDR3 DNA is TGTGCCAGCACCTCCCTATTAGCGGGAGGTTCCTACAATGAGCAGTTCTTC. It encodes CASTSLLAGGSYNEQFF.

The chain couples TRBV12-1 to TRBJ2-7; the table's D call TRBD1 went unverified against the DNA. TRBV12-1 is a pseudogene. CDR3 length: 14 amino acids. The CDR3 sequence is CASSSGSQGYEQYF. For the CDR3, the DNA is TGTGCCAGCAGCTCCGGCTCACAGGGCTACGAGCAGTACTTC.

The rearrangement links TRBV7-2 to TRBJ2-5; D is unclear. CDR3 size: 11 residues. The V gene lost 4 bases and the J gene lost 4 bases, with 4 bases spanning the gap. The germline V gene encodes CDR1 SGHTA and CDR2 FQGNSA. The CDR3 is CASSYGETQYF. The CDR3 DNA reads TGTGCCAGCAGCTACGGAGAGACCCAGTACTTC. Using reference TRBV7-2 and TRBJ2-5 for the parts outside the CDR3, the full variable domain is GAGVSQSPSNKVTEKGKDVELRCDPISGHTALYWYRQSLGQGLEFLIYFQGNSAPDKSGLPSDRFSAERTGGSVSTLTIQRTQQEDSAVYLCASSYGETQYFGPGTRLLVL.

This chain links TRBV30 with TRBJ1-5; tentative D call: TRBD1 (6 bases). Germline lookup yields CDR1 GTSNPN and CDR2 SVGIG (reference sequence). CDR3 length: 15 amino acids. Trimming removed 3 bases at V and 4 bases at J, with 16 bases between. The CDR3 sequence: CAWSPDRASNQPQHF. The CDR3 DNA is TGTGCCTGGAGCCCGGACAGAGCCTCTAATCAGCCCCAGCATTTT.

Written as DNA, the CDR3 is TGTGCCAGCAGTGAATTGGACAGGGAGAACTCCTACGAGCAGTACGTC. Its translation: CASSELDRENSYEQYV. V and J are TRBV2 and TRBJ2-7, with 8 bases identical to TRBD1. J gave up 0 bases and V 2 bases, and 6 bases lay outside the gene matches. Per the germline V gene, CDR1 is SNHLY and CDR2 is FYNNEI. This CDR3 region has 16 residues.

This chain uses TRBV19 with TRBJ2-3; 12 bases are a match to TRBD2. The length of the CDR3 is 17 residues. Germline CDR1 reads LNHDA; CDR2 reads SQIVND (reference sequence). With 4 bases clipped from V and 4 bases from J, the junction kept 9 bases outside the gene matches. CDR3 sequence: CASSTPKASGRADTQYF. The CDR3 bases are TGTGCCAGTAGTACCCCGAAGGCTAGCGGGAGGGCAGATACGCAGTATTTT.

The chain links TRBV13 to TRBJ2-4, with D tentatively TRBD2 (5 bases). This CDR3 is 15 amino acids long. Between the trimmed V and J ends, which lost 5 bases and 7 bases, there was a span of 18 bases. Germline V gene data show CDR1 as PRHDT and CDR2 as FYEKMQ (reference sequence). DNA of the CDR3: TGTGCCAGCAGCGCTGGTGAGGGTAATTGGAACATTCAGTACTTC. It specifies CASSAGEGNWNIQYF.

This clone has only one observation. The rearrangement joins TRBV13 to TRBJ1-6; 7 nucleotides align to TRBD1. CDR3 size: 15 residues. Per the germline V gene, CDR1 is PRHDT and CDR2 is FYEKMQ (reference sequence). Unmatched junction bases numbered 4, after V lost 1 base and J lost 7 bases. CDR3 in DNA: TGTGCCAGCAGCTTAGTTGGGACAGTAAATTCACCCCTCCACTTT. Protein product: CASSLVGTVNSPLHF.

The chain has TRBV30 and TRBJ1-2; D is perhaps TRBD1 (6 bases). Germline V CDR1 and CDR2: GTSNPN, SVGIG (reference sequence). The length of the CDR3 is 14 residues. V lost 5 bases to trimming and J lost 6 bases, with 19 bases between them. CDR3 loop: CAWSLGGGQNGYTF. The CDR3 region has the DNA TGTGCCTGGTCCCTGGGAGGGGGGCAGAATGGCTACACCTTC.

This sequence joins TRBV19 and TRBJ1-1; maybe TRBD1 (5 bases). Trimming shortened V by 5 bases and J by 0 bases, and 13 bases separated the two germline ends. The CDR3 has 15 residues. Germline CDR1 LNHDA, CDR2 SQIVND (reference sequence). For the CDR3, the DNA is TGTGCCAGTAGTCGCGACAGACTTCTGAACACTGAAGCTTTCTTT. Encoded protein: CASSRDRLLNTEAFF. Complete variable domain (other parts from reference TRBV19 and TRBJ1-1): DGGITQSPKYLFRKEGQNVTLSCEQNLNHDAMYWYRQDPGQGLRLIYYSQIVNDFQKGDIAEGYSVSREKKESFPLTVTSAQKNPTAFYLCASSRDRLLNTEAFFGQGTRLTVV.